What follows are 19 T cell receptor beta chains derived from one specimen sequenced in a study of blood T cell repertoires in COVID-19. TCRdb keeps only in-frame clones here, not all; method: immunoSEQ multiplex PCR. The sample carries about 220,000 clones, more than 70% recorded once. The sequenced sample consisted of peripheral blood. The receptors here all came from a human donor in a cohort sampled during active COVID-19.

The sample holds one count of this clone. The gene calls are TRBV18 and TRBJ1-6; D not certain. The CDR3 is made up of 14 amino acids. V dropped 6 bases and J dropped 0 bases, with 6 bases sitting between them. Germline CDR1 is KGHSH and CDR2 is LQKENI. The CDR3 region is CASSYSSYNSPLHF. The CDR3 DNA is TGTGCCAGCTCCTACAGCTCCTATAATTCACCCCTCCACTTT.

The chain has TRBV28 and TRBJ2-5; 7 nucleotides agree with TRBD2. V gave up 3 bases and J gave up 4 bases; unmatched junction bases: 5. The CDR3 length is 14 residues. CDR1 MDHEN and CDR2 SYDVKM come from the germline V gene. The CDR3 reads CASSFGLVAETQYF. The CDR3 region has the DNA TGTGCCAGCAGTTTTGGACTAGTCGCAGAGACCCAGTACTTC.

The V and J genes are TRBV9 and TRBJ2-3, with TRBD2 as a possible D gene (6 bases). From germline, CDR1 is SGDLS and CDR2 YYNGEE. The V gene lost 5 bases and the J gene lost 14 bases, with 30 bases spanning the gap. The length of the CDR3 is 16 residues. CDR3 in DNA: TGTGCCAGCAGTAGGGGACTCCCTTCGGCGTCGGGGTGGGGGTATTTT. As protein: CASSRGLPSASGWGYF. Variable domain in full (rest from reference TRBV9 and TRBJ2-3): DSGVTQTPKHLITATGQRVTLRCSPRSGDLSVYWYQQSLDQGLQFLIQYYNGEERAKGNILERFSAQQFPDLHSELNLSSLELGDSALYFCASSRGLPSASGWGYFGPGTRLTVL.

This rearrangement joins TRBV5-1 to TRBJ2-1; the D is unclear. Trimming left V 4 bases short and J 6 bases short, with 17 bases between. Germline-derived CDR1 and CDR2 are SGHRS and YFSETQ. The CDR3 length is 15 residues. CDR3 coding DNA: TGCGCCAGCAGCGGCGACTCCTTCGGTGGCAATGAGCAGTTCTTC. The encoded protein is CASSGDSFGGNEQFF.

This chain connects TRBV19 to TRBJ1-5; 7 positions match TRBD1. This CDR3 region has 16 residues. Germline CDR1 and CDR2: LNHDA and SQIVND (reference sequence). Trimming took 6 bases from V and 4 from J; bases not matched to a gene: 12. In DNA, the CDR3 is TGTGCCAGTAGGGGCCCTTGGGACAGCCCTAATCAGCCCCAGCATTTT. Translated: CASRGPWDSPNQPQHF.

V and J are TRBV7-2 and TRBJ2-1; D possibly corresponds to TRBD1 (5 bases). CDR3 size: 16 residues. V was cut by 5 bases and J by 4 bases, with 18 bases left in between. CDR1 is SGHTA, CDR2 FQGNSA, per germline. DNA for the CDR3: TGTGCCAGCAGCCCTGATATCGACAGACCATACAATGAGCAGTTCTTC. This gives the protein CASSPDIDRPYNEQFF.

V usage is TRBV27 and J usage is TRBJ1-1; tentatively, D is TRBD1 (5 bases). This CDR3 is built from 14 residues. Per the germline V gene, CDR1 is MNHEY and CDR2 is SMNVEV (reference sequence). Trimming stripped 3 bases from V and 1 base from J, with 9 bases between. The CDR3 DNA sequence: TGTGCCAGCAGTTTTCGGGGGTCGAACACTGAAGCTTTCTTT. Its translation: CASSFRGSNTEAFF.

V is TRBV5-1 and J is TRBJ2-2, with 12 bases fitting TRBD1. The germline V gene encodes CDR1 SGHRS and CDR2 YFSETQ. The CDR3 totals 16 residues. V shed 4 bases and J 3 bases; nucleotides not matched to a gene: 4. The CDR3 loop reads CASSLGTGGDTGELFF. CDR3 nucleotides: TGCGCCAGCAGCCTCGGGACAGGGGGCGACACCGGGGAGCTGTTTTTT.

The J gene is TRBJ1-1, the V gene TRBV3-1 (or the pseudogene TRBV3-2), with TRBD1 as a possible D gene (5 bases). CDR1 is LGHDT and CDR2 is YNNKEL in the germline V gene (reference sequence). V shed 7 bases and J shed 5 bases, with 20 bases lying between them. CDR3 length: 15 residues. Here the CDR3 DNA reads TGTGCCAGCACCCCTGTAGGGACCGCGGGAACTGAAGCTTTCTTT. Its protein is CASTPVGTAGTEAFF.

The V call is TRBV11-2, the J call TRBJ1-3; 10 nucleotides line up with TRBD1. The J segment lost 2 bases and the V segment lost 4 bases, leaving 5 bases of the junction unmatched. This CDR3 is 16 amino acids long. From germline, CDR1 is SGHAT and CDR2 FQNNGV. This chain's CDR3 is CASSSSGQGTGNTIYF. The DNA for the CDR3 is TGTGCCAGCAGCTCCTCGGGACAGGGGACTGGAAACACCATATATTTT. Combining the CDR3 with reference TRBV11-2 and TRBJ1-3 gives the whole variable domain EAGVAQSPRYKIIEKRQSVAFWCNPISGHATLYWYQQILGQGPKLLIQFQNNGVVDDSQLPKDRFSAERLKGVDSTLKIQPAKLEDSAVYLCASSSSGQGTGNTIYFGEGSWLTVV.

This clone was picked up one time. V usage is TRBV6-5 and J usage is TRBJ2-6, with TRBD1 as a possible D gene (6 bases). V was cut by 2 bases and J by 4 bases, with 12 bases left in between. CDR1 is MNHEY, CDR2 SVGAGI, per germline. This CDR3 comprises 16 residues. CDR3 nucleotides: TGTGCCAGCAGTTACCACAGGGAATCAGGGGCCAACGTCCTGACTTTC. Protein sequence: CASSYHRESGANVLTF.

This clone came up a few times. This sequence joins TRBV2 and TRBJ2-7; the D gene is possibly TRBD1 (6 bases). Germline V gene data show CDR1 as SNHLY and CDR2 as FYNNEI. This CDR3 is 13 amino acids long. V was shortened by 7 bases and J by 4 bases, with 14 bases between the two germline ends. The CDR3 loop reads CASIPGQRYEQYF. CDR3 nucleotide sequence: TGTGCCAGCATCCCGGGACAACGATACGAGCAGTACTTC.

This clone appeared once. V usage is TRBV11-3 and J usage is TRBJ2-1, with D possibly TRBD1 on 6 matching bases. CDR3 length equals 13 residues. The germline gives CDR1 SGHNT, CDR2 YENEEA. V dropped 4 bases and J dropped 9 bases, with 13 bases sitting between them. The CDR3 region is CASSSITGSEQFF. The CDR3 DNA reads TGTGCCAGCAGCTCTATTACAGGGAGTGAGCAGTTCTTC.

The CDR3 loop is CASSPRQAPRNNEQFF. CDR3 DNA sequence: TGTGCCAGCAGCCCTAGACAGGCCCCTAGAAACAATGAGCAGTTCTTC. This chain joins TRBV7-9 and TRBJ2-1; a weak D match, TRBD1 (6 bases). V lost 5 bases, J lost 5 bases, and 19 bases lay in between. Germline V gives CDR1 SEHNR, CDR2 FQNEAQ (reference sequence). The CDR3 contains 16 residues.

V usage is TRBV9 and J usage is TRBJ2-7; TRBD2 matches at 9 bases. The V gene's germline CDR1 is SGDLS and CDR2 YYNGEE. The CDR3 consists of 15 residues. V shed 0 bases and J 3 bases; nucleotides not matched to a gene: 4. The CDR3 spells CASSVAAGGGYEQYF. CDR3 nucleotide sequence: TGTGCCAGCAGCGTAGCAGCGGGAGGAGGCTACGAGCAGTACTTC.

The J gene is TRBJ2-3, the V gene TRBV5-6, with D maybe TRBD2 (6 bases). From germline, CDR1 is SGHDT and CDR2 YYEEEE. The germline V and J ends were trimmed by 1 base and 4 bases, with 13 bases remaining between them. The length of the CDR3 is 15 residues. The CDR3: CASSLRAGFADTQYF. The CDR3 DNA follows: TGTGCCAGCAGCTTGAGGGCGGGGTTCGCAGATACGCAGTATTTT.

The V and J genes are TRBV3-1 (or the pseudogene TRBV3-2) and TRBJ2-7; no definite D call. There are 14 residues in the CDR3. V lost 0 bases and J 4 bases, leaving 10 bases between the germline ends. Germline V gene lookup returns CDR1 LGHDT and CDR2 YNNKEL (reference sequence). Here the CDR3 DNA reads TGTGCCAGCAGCCAAGATAAGAGTACGTACGAGCAGTACTTC. Its translation: CASSQDKSTYEQYF.

The V call is TRBV28, the J call TRBJ1-1; D uncertain. The V gene's germline CDR1 is MDHEN and CDR2 SYDVKM. Trimming left V 4 bases short and J 6 bases short, with 9 bases between. This CDR3 is 12 amino acids long. The CDR3 bases are TGTGCCAGCAGTTCTCTTGCAGCTGAAGCTTTCTTT. As protein: CASSSLAAEAFF.

The chain is built from TRBV29-1 and TRBJ1-1; TRBD1 agrees at 7 bases. V lost 7 bases, J lost 5 bases, and 10 bases stayed unmatched. The length of the CDR3 is 13 residues. Germline V gene data show CDR1 as SQVTM and CDR2 as ANQGSEA. CDR3 in DNA: TGCAGCGGGGAGACAGGGCCCGAGACTGAAGCTTTCTTT. This gives the protein CSGETGPETEAFF.